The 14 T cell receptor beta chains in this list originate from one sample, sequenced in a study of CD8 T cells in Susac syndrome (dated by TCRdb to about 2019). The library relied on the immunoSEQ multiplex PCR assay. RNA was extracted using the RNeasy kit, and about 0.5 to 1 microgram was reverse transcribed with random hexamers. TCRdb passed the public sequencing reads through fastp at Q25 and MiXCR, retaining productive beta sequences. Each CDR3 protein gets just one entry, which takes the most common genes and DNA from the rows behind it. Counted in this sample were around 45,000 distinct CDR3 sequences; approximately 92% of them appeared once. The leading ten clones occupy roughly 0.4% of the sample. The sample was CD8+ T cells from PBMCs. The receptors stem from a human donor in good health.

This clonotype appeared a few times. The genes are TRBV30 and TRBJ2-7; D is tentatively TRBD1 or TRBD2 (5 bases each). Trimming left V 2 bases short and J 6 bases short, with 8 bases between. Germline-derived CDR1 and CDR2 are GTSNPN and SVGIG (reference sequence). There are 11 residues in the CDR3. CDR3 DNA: TGTGCCTGGAGTAGAGGGGTCGAGCAGTACTTC. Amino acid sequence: CAWSRGVEQYF.

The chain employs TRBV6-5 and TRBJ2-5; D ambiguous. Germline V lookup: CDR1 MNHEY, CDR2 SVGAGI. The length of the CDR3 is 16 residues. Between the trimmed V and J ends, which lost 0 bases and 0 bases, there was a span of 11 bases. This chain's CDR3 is CASSYSVTGYQETQYF. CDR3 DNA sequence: TGTGCCAGCAGTTACTCAGTTACTGGGTACCAAGAGACCCAGTACTTC.

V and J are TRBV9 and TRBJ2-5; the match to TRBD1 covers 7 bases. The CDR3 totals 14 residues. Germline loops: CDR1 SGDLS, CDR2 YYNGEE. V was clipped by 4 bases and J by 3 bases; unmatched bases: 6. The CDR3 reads CASSLTGTEETQYF. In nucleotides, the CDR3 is TGTGCCAGCAGCCTGACCGGGACAGAAGAGACCCAGTACTTC.

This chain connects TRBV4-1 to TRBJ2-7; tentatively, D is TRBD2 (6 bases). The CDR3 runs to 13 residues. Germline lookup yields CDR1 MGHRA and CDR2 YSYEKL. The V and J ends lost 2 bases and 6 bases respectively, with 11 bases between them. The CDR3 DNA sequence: TGCGCCAGCAGCCAACAGACTAGGGGCGAGCAGTACTTC. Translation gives CASSQQTRGEQYF.

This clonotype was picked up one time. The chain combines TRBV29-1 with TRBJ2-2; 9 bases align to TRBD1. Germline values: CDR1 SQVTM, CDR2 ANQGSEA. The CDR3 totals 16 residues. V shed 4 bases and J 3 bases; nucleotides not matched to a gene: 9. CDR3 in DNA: TGCAGCGTTGGAGGTTTAGGGGACAGGGACACCGGGGAGCTGTTTTTT. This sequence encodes CSVGGLGDRDTGELFF.

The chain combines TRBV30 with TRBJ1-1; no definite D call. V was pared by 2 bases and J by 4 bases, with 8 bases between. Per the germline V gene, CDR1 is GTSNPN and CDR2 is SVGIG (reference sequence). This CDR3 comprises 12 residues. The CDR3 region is CAWSTMSTEAFF. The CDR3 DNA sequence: TGTGCCTGGAGTACAATGTCCACTGAAGCTTTCTTT. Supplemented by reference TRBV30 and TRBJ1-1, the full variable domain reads SQTIHQWPATLVQPVGSPLSLECTVEGTSNPNLYWYRQAAGRGLQLLFYSVGIGQISSEVPQNLSASRPQDRQFILSSKKLLLSDSGFYLCAWSTMSTEAFFGQGTRLTVV.

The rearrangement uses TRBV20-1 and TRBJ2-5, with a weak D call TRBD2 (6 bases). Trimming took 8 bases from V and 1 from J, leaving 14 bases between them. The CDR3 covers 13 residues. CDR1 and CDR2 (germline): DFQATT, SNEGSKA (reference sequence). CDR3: CSPRRGIQETQYF. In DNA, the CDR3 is TGCAGTCCTCGTCGCGGGATCCAAGAGACCCAGTACTTC.

As DNA, the CDR3 is TGTGCCAGTAGTCCTAAGGGGGCGATGTCCGCATATGGCTACACCTTC. Translation: CASSPKGAMSAYGYTF. This chain joins TRBV19 and TRBJ1-2, with 7 bases identical to TRBD1. The CDR3 totals 16 residues. Germline loops: CDR1 LNHDA, CDR2 SQIVND (reference sequence). Trimming took 5 bases from V and 5 from J; bases not matched to a gene: 14. The whole variable domain, filled in from reference TRBV19 and TRBJ1-2, reads DGGITQSPKYLFRKEGQNVTLSCEQNLNHDAMYWYRQDPGQGLRLIYYSQIVNDFQKGDIAEGYSVSREKKESFPLTVTSAQKNPTAFYLCASSPKGAMSAYGYTFGSGTRLTVV.

The CDR3 DNA follows: TGTGCCAGCAGCTTCGGATCGGATACGCAGTATTTT. Its translation is CASSFGSDTQYF. J is TRBJ2-3 and V is TRBV5-6, with unresolved D. Trimming removed 2 bases from V and 6 bases from J, with 7 bases in between. This CDR3 is built from 12 residues. CDR1 SGHDT and CDR2 YYEEEE come from the germline V gene.

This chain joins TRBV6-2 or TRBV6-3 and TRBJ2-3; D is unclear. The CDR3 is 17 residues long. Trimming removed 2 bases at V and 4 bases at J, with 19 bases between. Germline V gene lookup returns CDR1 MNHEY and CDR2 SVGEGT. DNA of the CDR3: TGTGCCAGCAGTTACGATTCAAGGAGTGGGGATGCAGATACGCAGTATTTT. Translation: CASSYDSRSGDADTQYF.

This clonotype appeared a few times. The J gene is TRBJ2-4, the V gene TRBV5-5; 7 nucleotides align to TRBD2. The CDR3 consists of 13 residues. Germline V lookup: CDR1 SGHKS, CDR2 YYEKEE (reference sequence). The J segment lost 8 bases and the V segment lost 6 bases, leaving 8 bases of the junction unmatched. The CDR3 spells CASTLGGRDIQYF. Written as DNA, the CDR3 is TGTGCCAGCACCCTCGGGGGGAGGGACATTCAGTACTTC.

The CDR3 DNA sequence: TGTGCCAGCAGTCAACTAGCGGAAAGCTCCTACGAGCAGTACTTC. It yields the protein CASSQLAESSYEQYF. This chain connects TRBV12-3 or TRBV12-4 to TRBJ2-7; 8 nucleotides line up with TRBD2. The CDR3 loop spans 15 amino acids. Trimming removed 5 bases from V and 0 bases from J; junction bases left unmatched: 6.

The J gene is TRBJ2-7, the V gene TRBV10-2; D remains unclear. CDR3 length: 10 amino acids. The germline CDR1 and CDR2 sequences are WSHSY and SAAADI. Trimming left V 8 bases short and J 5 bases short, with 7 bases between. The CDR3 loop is CASWSDEQYF. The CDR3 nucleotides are TGCGCCAGCTGGAGTGACGAGCAGTACTTC.

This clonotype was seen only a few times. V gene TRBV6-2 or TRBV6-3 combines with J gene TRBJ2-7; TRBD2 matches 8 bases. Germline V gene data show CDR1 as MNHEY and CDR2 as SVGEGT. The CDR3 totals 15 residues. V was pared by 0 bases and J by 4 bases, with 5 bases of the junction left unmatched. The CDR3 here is CASSYSNSGSYEQYF. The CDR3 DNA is TGTGCCAGCAGTTACTCGAACAGCGGGAGTTACGAGCAGTACTTC.